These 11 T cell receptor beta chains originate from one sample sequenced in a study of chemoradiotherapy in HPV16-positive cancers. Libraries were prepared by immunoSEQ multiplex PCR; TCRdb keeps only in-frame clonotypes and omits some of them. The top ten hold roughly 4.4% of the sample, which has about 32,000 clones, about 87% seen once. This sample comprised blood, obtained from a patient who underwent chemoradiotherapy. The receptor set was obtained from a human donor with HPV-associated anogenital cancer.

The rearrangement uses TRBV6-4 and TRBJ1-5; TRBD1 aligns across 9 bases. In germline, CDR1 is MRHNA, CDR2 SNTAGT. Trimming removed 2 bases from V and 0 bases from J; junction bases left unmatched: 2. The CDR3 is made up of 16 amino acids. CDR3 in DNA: TGTGCCAGCAGTGACCCGGGACAGGGTAGCAATCAGCCCCAGCATTTT. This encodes CASSDPGQGSNQPQHF.

CDR3 residues: CASSQDVGFFYGYTF. In DNA, the CDR3 is TGCGCCAGCAGCCAAGATGTTGGGTTTTTTTATGGCTACACCTTC. The rearrangement links TRBV4-1 to TRBJ1-2; no firm D call. Trimming took off 0 bases at V and 5 bases at J, with 13 bases between the two ends. There are 15 residues in the CDR3. CDR1 MGHRA and CDR2 YSYEKL come from the germline V gene.

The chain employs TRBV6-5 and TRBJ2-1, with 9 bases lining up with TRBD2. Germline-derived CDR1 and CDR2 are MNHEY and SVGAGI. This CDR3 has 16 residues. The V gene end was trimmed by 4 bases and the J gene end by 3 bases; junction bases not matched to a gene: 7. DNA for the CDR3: TGTGCCAGCAGTTGGTCTAGCGGGGAGATCTACAATGAGCAGTTCTTC. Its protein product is CASSWSSGEIYNEQFF.

CDR3 nucleotides: TGTGCCAGCAGTTTAGTAGGACCGGTTAATTCACCCCTCCACTTT. It encodes CASSLVGPVNSPLHF. The chain joins TRBV27 to TRBJ1-6; D call uncertain. This CDR3 has 15 amino acids. The V end lost 2 bases, the J end lost 6 bases, and 11 bases lay between the germline ends. CDR1 is MNHEY and CDR2 is SMNVEV in the germline V gene (reference sequence).

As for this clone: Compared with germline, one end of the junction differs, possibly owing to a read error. CDR3 sequence (DNA): TGTGCCAGCAGTTTGGCGGGTGAGCAGTACTTC. This encodes CASSLAGEQYF. The chain joins TRBV5-5 to TRBJ2-7, with D tentatively TRBD2 (5 bases). The V gene's germline CDR1 is SGHKS and CDR2 YYEKEE (reference sequence). This CDR3 has 11 amino acids.

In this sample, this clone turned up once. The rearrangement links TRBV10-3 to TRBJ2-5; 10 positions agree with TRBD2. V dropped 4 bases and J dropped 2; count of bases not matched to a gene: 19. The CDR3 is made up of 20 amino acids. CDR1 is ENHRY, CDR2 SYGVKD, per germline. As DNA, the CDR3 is TGTGCCATCAGTGCTCCTGGGGACTCTAGCGGGGGTGAAATTCAAGAGACCCAGTACTTC. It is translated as CAISAPGDSSGGEIQETQYF.

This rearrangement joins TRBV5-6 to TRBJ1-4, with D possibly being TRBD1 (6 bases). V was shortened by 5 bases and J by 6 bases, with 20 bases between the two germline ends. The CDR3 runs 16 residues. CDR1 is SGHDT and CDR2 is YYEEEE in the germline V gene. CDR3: CASRRAGTGRDEKLFF. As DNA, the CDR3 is TGTGCCAGCAGACGCGCCGGTACAGGGAGGGATGAAAAACTGTTTTTT.

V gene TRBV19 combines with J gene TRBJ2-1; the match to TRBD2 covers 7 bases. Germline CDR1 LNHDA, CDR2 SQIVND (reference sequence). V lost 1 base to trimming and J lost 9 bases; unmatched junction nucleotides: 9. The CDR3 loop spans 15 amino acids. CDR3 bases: TGTGCCAGTAGTATAGGTCGAGCGGGGCGTGGTGAGCAGTTCTTC. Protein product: CASSIGRAGRGEQFF.

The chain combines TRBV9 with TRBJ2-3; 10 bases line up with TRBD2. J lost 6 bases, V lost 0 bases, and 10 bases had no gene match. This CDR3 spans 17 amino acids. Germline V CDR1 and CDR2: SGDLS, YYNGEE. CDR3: CASSVAGSGGTVDTQYF. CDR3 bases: TGTGCCAGCAGCGTAGCGGGTAGCGGGGGGACCGTTGATACGCAGTATTTT. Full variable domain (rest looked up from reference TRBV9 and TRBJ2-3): DSGVTQTPKHLITATGQRVTLRCSPRSGDLSVYWYQQSLDQGLQFLIQYYNGEERAKGNILERFSAQQFPDLHSELNLSSLELGDSALYFCASSVAGSGGTVDTQYFGPGTRLTVL.

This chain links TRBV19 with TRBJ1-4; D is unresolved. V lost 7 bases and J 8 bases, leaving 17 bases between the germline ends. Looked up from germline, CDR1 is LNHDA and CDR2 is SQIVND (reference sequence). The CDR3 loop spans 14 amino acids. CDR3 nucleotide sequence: TGTGCCAGTAAAAATGACCTAACCTCAGAAAAACTGTTTTTT. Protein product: CASKNDLTSEKLFF. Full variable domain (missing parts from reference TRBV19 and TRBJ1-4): DGGITQSPKYLFRKEGQNVTLSCEQNLNHDAMYWYRQDPGQGLRLIYYSQIVNDFQKGDIAEGYSVSREKKESFPLTVTSAQKNPTAFYLCASKNDLTSEKLFFGSGTQLSVL.

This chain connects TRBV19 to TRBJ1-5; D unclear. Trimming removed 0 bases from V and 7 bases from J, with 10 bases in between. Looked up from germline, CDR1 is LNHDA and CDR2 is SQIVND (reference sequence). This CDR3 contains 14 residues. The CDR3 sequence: CASSIDAFRQPQHF. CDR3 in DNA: TGTGCCAGTAGTATAGATGCCTTTAGGCAGCCCCAGCATTTT.